The rows below give T cell receptor beta chains drawn from one sample of a study of blood T cell repertoires in COVID-19. The method was immunoSEQ multiplex PCR; TCRdb's version includes in-frame clones alone and lacks a portion of them. The sample includes 140,000 to 150,000 clones, roughly 90% of them seen just once. Sequenced sample: PBMCs or T cells enriched from blood (not recorded which). These receptors came from a woman in her thirties with acute COVID-19. CDR3s include the opening cysteine and the closing phenylalanine or tryptophan. A D gene is named only where the DNA matches it firmly. Size values are once, few and many counts, or a class for expanded clones, and some rows have none.

>TRBJ2-4|TRBV24-1|.|.
CATSESGVIQYF
TGTGCCACCAGTGAGTCGGGGGTCATTCAGTACTTC
>TRBJ1-5|TRBV16|once|.
CASSDTYQPQHF
TGTGCCAGCAGTGACACCTATCAGCCCCAGCATTTT
>TRBJ2-7|TRBV6-1|.|.
CASSESSNFGGLDEQYF
TGTGCCAGCAGTGAAAGCAGCAATTTTGGCGGACTCGACGAGCAGTACTTC
>TRBJ2-2|TRBV11-2|.|.
CAGTHGGNTGELFF
TGTGCCGGGACCCACGGGGGGAACACCGGGGAGCTGTTTTTT
>TRBJ2-1|TRBV30|.|TRBD2
CAWKAGVYNEQFF
TGTGCCTGGAAGGCGGGGGTCTACAATGAGCAGTTCTTC
>TRBJ2-7|TRBV29-1|.|.
CSVDLQGSAYEQYF
TGCAGCGTTGACTTGCAGGGTTCGGCCTACGAGCAGTACTTC
>TRBJ2-7|TRBV2|.|.
CASSDWSSYEQYF
TGTGCCAGCAGTGATTGGAGCTCCTACGAGCAGTACTTC
>TRBJ2-3|TRBV5-5|.|TRBD2
CASSPQPLAGTDTQYF
TGTGCCAGCAGCCCCCAGCCGCTAGCGGGAACAGATACGCAGTATTTT
>TRBJ1-5|TRBV19|.|TRBD1
CASSIAGQGYQPQHF
TGTGCCAGTAGTATAGCGGGACAGGGGTATCAGCCCCAGCATTTT
>TRBJ1-6|TRBV19|.|TRBD1
CASQTGGAGNSPLHF
TGTGCCAGCCAGACAGGGGGCGCGGGAAATTCACCCCTCCACTTT
>TRBJ2-7|TRBV3-1/TRBV3-2|.|.
CASSHNREATPPGEQYF
TGTGCCAGCAGCCATAACCGGGAAGCCACACCACCAGGCGAGCAGTACTTC
>TRBJ2-3|TRBV7-2|.|TRBD2
CASSLGSLAVTDTQYF
TGTGCCAGCAGCTTAGGTTCGCTAGCGGTGACAGATACGCAGTATTTT
>TRBJ1-2|TRBV5-1|.|.
CASSLDVGVDGYTF
TGCGCCAGCAGCTTGGATGTAGGGGTGGACGGCTACACCTTC
>TRBJ1-2|TRBV13|.|.
CASSLAPGYGYTF
TGTGCCAGCAGCTTAGCTCCGGGGTATGGCTACACCTTC
>TRBJ2-1|TRBV4-3|.|TRBD2
CASSRATSGSINEQFF
TGCGCCAGCAGCCGCGCGACTAGCGGGAGTATCAATGAGCAGTTCTTC
>TRBJ2-7|TRBV15|.|.
CATSRDVYYYEQYF
TGTGCCACCAGCAGAGATGTCTATTACTACGAGCAGTACTTC
>TRBJ1-5|TRBV27|.|.
CASSATGGGNQPQHF
TGTGCCAGCAGCGCTACAGGCGGGGGCAATCAGCCCCAGCATTTT
>TRBJ1-1|TRBV28|.|.
CASSPSRLSVRATEAFF
TGTGCCAGCAGTCCTTCACGGCTCTCAGTGCGGGCGACTGAAGCTTTCTTT
>TRBJ1-1|TRBV10-3|.|TRBD1
CAISADRETEAFF
TGTGCCATCAGTGCGGACAGGGAGACTGAAGCTTTCTTT
>TRBJ1-1|TRBV7-8|.|.
CASNTVGGNTEAFF
TGTGCCAGCAACACAGTGGGAGGGAACACTGAAGCTTTCTTT
>TRBJ1-5|TRBV19|few|TRBD1
CASTLDRGNNQPQHF
TGTGCCAGTACCTTGGACAGGGGAAATAATCAGCCCCAGCATTTT
>TRBJ1-1|TRBV15|.|.
CATSYKTGTEAFF
TGTGCCACCAGCTATAAAACGGGCACTGAAGCTTTCTTT
>TRBJ1-4|TRBV18|.|.
CASSPATNEKLFF
TGTGCCAGCTCGCCGGCAACTAATGAAAAACTGTTTTTT